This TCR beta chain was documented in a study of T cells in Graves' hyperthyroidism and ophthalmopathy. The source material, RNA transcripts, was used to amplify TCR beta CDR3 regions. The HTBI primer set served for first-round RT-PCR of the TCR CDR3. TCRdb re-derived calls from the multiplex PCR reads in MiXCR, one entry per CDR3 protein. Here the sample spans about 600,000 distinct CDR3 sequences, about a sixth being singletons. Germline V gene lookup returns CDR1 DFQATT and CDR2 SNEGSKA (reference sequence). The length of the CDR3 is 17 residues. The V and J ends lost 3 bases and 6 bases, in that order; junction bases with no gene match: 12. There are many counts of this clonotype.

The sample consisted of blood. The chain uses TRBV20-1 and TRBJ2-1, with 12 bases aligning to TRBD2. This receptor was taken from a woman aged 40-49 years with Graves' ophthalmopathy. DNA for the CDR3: TGCAGTGCTAGGGGTAGCCCTAGCGGGAGGGTGGCCAATGAGCAGTTCTTC. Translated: CSARGSPSGRVANEQFF.